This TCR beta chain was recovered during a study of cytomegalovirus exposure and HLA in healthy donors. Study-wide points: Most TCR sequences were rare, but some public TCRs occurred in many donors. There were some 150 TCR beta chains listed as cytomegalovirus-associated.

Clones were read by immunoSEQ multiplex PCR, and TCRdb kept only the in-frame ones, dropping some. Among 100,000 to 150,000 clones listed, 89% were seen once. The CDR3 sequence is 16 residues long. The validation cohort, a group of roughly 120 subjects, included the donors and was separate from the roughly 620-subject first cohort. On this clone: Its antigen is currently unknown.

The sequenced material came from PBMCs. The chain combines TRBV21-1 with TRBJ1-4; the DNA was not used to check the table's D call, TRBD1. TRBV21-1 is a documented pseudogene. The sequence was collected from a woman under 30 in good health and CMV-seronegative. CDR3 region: CASSKVTPGADEKLFF. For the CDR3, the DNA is TGTGCCAGCAGCAAAGTAACTCCAGGGGCGGATGAAAAACTGTTTTTT.